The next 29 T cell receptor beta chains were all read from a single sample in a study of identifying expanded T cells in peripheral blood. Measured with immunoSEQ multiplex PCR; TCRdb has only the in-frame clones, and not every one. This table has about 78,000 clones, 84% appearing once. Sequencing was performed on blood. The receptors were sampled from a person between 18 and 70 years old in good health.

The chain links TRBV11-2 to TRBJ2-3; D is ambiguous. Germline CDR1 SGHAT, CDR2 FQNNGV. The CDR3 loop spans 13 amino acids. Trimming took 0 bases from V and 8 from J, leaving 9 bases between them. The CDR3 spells CASSLELAATQYF. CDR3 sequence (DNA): TGTGCCAGCAGCTTAGAATTGGCCGCTACGCAGTATTTT.

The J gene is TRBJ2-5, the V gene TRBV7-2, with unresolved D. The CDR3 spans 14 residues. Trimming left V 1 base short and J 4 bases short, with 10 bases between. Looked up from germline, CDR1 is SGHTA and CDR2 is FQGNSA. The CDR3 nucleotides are TGTGCCAGCAGCTTAGGAGGTTTAGGAGAGACCCAGTACTTC. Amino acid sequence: CASSLGGLGETQYF.

CDR3 in amino acids: CASSQVGTSYSNQPQHF. The CDR3 nucleotides read TGCGCCAGCAGCCAAGTCGGGACCTCTTATAGCAATCAGCCCCAGCATTTT. The chain has TRBV4-1 and TRBJ1-5, with D possibly matching TRBD1 (5 bases). Trimming pared 1 base from V and 0 bases from J, leaving 13 bases between. In germline, CDR1 is MGHRA, CDR2 YSYEKL. The CDR3 sequence is 17 residues long.

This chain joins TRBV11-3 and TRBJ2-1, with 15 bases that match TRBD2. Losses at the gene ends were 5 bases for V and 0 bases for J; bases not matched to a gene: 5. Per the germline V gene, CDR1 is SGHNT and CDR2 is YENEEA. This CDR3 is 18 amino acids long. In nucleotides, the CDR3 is TGTGCCAGCAGCGCCGGACTAGCGGGAGGGCTCTCCTACAATGAGCAGTTCTTC. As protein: CASSAGLAGGLSYNEQFF.

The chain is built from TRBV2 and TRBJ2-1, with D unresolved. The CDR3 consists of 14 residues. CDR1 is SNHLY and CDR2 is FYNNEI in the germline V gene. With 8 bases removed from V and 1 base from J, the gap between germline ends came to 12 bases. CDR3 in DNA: TGTGCCAGCGCCGGCGGACGTTCCTACAATGAGCAGTTCTTC. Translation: CASAGGRSYNEQFF.

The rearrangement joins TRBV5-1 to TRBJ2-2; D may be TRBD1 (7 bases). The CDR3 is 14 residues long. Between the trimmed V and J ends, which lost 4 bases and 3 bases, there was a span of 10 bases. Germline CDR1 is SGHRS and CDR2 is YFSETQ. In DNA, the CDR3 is TGCGCCAGCAGCCCCAGGGGGGACACCGGGGAGCTGTTTTTT. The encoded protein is CASSPRGDTGELFF.

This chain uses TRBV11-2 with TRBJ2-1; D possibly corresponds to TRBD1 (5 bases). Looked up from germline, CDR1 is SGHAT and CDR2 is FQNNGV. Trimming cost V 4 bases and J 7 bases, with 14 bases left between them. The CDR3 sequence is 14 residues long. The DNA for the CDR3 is TGTGCCAGCAGCTGGTCTGCAGGGCAGAATGAGCAGTTCTTC. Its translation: CASSWSAGQNEQFF.

CDR3 bases: TGTGCCACCAGCAGAGATTTACAGGGAGGAACTTTCTTT. It encodes CATSRDLQGGTFF. The genes are TRBV15 and TRBJ1-1; a weak D match, TRBD1 (6 bases). This CDR3 comprises 13 residues. From germline, CDR1 is LNHNV and CDR2 YYDKDF (reference sequence). The V end lost 0 bases, the J end lost 12 bases, and 14 bases lay between the germline ends.

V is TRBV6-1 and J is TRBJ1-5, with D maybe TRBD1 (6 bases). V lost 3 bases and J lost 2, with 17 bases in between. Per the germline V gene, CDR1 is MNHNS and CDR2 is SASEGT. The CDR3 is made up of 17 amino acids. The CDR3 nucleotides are TGTGCCAGCAGTGATAGGGGGGGCGTTTGGGGCAATCAGCCCCAGCATTTT. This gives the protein CASSDRGGVWGNQPQHF.

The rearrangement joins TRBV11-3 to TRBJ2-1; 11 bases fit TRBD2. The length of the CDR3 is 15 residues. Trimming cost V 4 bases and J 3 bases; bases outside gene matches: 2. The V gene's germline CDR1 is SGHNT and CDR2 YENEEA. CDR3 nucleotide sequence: TGTGCCAGCAGCTCACTAGCGGGGGACTACAATGAGCAGTTCTTC. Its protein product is CASSSLAGDYNEQFF.

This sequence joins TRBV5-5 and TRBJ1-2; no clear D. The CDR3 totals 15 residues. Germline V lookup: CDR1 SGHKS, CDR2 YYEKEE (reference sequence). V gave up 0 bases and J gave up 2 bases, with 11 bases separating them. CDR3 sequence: CASSLEGGGNYGYTF. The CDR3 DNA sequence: TGTGCCAGCAGCTTGGAGGGTGGAGGGAACTATGGCTACACCTTC.

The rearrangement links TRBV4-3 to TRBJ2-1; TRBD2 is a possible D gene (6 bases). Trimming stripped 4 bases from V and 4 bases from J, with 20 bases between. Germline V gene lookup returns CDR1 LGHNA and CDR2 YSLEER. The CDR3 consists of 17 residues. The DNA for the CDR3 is TGCGCCAGCAGCCTAGCGGCGATGGGAGGCGAATACAATGAGCAGTTCTTC. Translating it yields CASSLAAMGGEYNEQFF.

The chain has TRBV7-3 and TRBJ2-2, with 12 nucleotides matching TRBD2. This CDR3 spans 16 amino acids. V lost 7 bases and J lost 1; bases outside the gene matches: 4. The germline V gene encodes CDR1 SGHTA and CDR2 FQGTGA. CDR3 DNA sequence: TGTGCCAGCACCCTAGCGGGAGGGGGGAACACCGGGGAGCTGTTTTTT. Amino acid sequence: CASTLAGGGNTGELFF.

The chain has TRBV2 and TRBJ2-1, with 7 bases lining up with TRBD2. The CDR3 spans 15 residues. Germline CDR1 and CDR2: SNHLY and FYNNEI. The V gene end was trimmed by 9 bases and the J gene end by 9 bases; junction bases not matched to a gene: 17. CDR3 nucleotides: TGTGCCAGTCAGCGGGACTTGACCGGGTGGGGTGAGCAGTTCTTC. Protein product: CASQRDLTGWGEQFF. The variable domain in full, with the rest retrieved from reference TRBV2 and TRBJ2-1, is EPEVTQTPSHQVTQMGQEVILRCVPISNHLYFYWYRQILGQKVEFLVSFYNNEISEKSEIFDDQFSVERPDGSNFTLKIRSTKLEDSAMYFCASQRDLTGWGEQFFGPGTRLTVL.

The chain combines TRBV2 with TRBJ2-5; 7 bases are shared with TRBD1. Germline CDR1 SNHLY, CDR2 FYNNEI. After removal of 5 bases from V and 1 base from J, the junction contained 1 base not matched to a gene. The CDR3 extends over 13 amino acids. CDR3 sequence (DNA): TGTGCCAGCAGTAGGGACAGCCAAGAGACCCAGTACTTC. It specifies CASSRDSQETQYF.

This chain's CDR3 is CASSLELAGGADTQYF. The CDR3 nucleotides read TGCGCCAGCAGCTTGGAACTAGCGGGAGGCGCAGATACGCAGTATTTT. The rearrangement uses TRBV5-1 and TRBJ2-3; 12 positions match TRBD2. The germline V gene has CDR1 SGHRS and CDR2 YFSETQ. This CDR3 comprises 16 residues. The V gene end was trimmed by 0 bases and the J gene end by 4 bases; junction bases not matched to a gene: 3.

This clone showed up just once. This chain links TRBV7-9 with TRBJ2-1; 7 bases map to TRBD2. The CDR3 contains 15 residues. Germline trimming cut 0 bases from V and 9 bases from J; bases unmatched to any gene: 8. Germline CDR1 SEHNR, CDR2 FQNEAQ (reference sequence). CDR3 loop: CASSLAWSSGGEQFF. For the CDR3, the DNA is TGTGCCAGCAGCTTAGCTTGGTCTAGCGGAGGTGAGCAGTTCTTC.

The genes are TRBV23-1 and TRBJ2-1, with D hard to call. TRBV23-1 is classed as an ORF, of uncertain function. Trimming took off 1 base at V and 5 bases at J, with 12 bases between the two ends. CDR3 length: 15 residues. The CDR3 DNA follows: TGCGCCAGCAGTCAATGTACAGCCAGCAACAATGAGCAGTTCTTC. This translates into CASSQCTASNNEQFF.

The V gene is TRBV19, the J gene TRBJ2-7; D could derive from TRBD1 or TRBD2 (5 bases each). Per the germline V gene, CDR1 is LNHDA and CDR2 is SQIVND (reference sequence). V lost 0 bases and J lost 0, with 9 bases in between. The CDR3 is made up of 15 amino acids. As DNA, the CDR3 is TGTGCCAGTAGTATAGATCTGAGGGGCTCCTACGAGCAGTACTTC. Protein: CASSIDLRGSYEQYF.

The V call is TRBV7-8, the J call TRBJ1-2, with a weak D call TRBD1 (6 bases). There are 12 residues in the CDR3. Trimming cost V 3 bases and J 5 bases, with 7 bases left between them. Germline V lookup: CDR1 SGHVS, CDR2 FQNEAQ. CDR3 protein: CASSLGAYGYTF. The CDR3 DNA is TGTGCCAGCAGCTTGGGGGCGTATGGCTACACCTTC.

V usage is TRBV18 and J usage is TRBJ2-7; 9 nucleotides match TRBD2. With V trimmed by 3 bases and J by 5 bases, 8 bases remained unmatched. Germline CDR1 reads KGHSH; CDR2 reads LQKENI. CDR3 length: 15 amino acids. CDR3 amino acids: CASSPRGVAGDEQYF. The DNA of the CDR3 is TGTGCCAGCTCACCCCGGGGAGTAGCGGGAGACGAGCAGTACTTC. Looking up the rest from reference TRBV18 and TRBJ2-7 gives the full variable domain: NAGVMQNPRHLVRRRGQEARLRCSPMKGHSHVYWYRQLPEEGLKFMVYLQKENIIDESGMPKERFSAEFPKEGPSILRIQQVVRGDSAAYFCASSPRGVAGDEQYFGPGTRLTVT.

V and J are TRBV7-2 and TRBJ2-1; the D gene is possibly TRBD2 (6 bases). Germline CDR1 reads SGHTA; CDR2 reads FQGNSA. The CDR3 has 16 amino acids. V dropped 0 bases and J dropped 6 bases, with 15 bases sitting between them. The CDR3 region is CASSLAGGLISNEQFF. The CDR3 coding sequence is TGTGCCAGCAGCTTAGCCGGAGGGCTCATTTCCAATGAGCAGTTCTTC.

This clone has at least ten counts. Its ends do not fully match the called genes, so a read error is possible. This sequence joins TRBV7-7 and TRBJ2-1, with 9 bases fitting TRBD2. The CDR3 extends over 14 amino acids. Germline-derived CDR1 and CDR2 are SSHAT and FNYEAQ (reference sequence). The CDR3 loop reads CASSSTSGHNEQFF. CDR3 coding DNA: TGTGCTAGCAGCTCCACTAGCGGGCACAATGAGCAGTTCTTC.

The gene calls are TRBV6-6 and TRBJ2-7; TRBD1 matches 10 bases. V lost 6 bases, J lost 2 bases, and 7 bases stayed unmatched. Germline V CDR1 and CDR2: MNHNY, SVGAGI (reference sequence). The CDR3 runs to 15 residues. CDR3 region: CASSPATGGPYEQYF. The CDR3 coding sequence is TGTGCCAGCAGCCCCGCGACAGGGGGCCCCTACGAGCAGTACTTC.

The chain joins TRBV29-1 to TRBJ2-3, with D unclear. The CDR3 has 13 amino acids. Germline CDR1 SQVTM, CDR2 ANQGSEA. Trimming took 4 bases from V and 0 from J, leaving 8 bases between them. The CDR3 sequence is CSVGWGSTDTQYF. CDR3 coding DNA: TGCAGCGTTGGATGGGGTAGCACAGATACGCAGTATTTT.

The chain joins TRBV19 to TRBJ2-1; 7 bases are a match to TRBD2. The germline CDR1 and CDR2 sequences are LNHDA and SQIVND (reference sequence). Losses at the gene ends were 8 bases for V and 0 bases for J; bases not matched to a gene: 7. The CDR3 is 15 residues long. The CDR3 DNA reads TGTGCCAGTCTCAAGCGGGGCAGCTCCTACAATGAGCAGTTCTTC. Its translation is CASLKRGSSYNEQFF. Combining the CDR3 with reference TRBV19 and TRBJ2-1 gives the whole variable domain DGGITQSPKYLFRKEGQNVTLSCEQNLNHDAMYWYRQDPGQGLRLIYYSQIVNDFQKGDIAEGYSVSREKKESFPLTVTSAQKNPTAFYLCASLKRGSSYNEQFFGPGTRLTVL.

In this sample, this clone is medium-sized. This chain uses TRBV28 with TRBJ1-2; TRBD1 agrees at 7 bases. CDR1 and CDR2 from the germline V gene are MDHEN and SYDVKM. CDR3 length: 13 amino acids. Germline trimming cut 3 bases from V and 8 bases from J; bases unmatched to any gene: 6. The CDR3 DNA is TGTGCCAGCAGTTTCCGACAGGGTAGAGGCTACACCTTC. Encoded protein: CASSFRQGRGYTF.

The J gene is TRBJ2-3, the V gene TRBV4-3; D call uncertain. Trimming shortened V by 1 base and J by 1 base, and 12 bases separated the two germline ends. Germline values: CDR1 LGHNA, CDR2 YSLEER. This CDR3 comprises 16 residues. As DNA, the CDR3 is TGCGCCAGCAGCCAAGGACCGAACACCGGCACAGATACGCAGTATTTT. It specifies CASSQGPNTGTDTQYF.

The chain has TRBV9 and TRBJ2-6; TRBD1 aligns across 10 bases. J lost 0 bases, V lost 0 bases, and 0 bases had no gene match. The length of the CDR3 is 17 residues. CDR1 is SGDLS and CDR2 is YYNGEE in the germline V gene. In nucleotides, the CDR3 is TGTGCCAGCAGCGTAGGGGACAGGGGCTCTGGGGCCAACGTCCTGACTTTC. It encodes CASSVGDRGSGANVLTF.